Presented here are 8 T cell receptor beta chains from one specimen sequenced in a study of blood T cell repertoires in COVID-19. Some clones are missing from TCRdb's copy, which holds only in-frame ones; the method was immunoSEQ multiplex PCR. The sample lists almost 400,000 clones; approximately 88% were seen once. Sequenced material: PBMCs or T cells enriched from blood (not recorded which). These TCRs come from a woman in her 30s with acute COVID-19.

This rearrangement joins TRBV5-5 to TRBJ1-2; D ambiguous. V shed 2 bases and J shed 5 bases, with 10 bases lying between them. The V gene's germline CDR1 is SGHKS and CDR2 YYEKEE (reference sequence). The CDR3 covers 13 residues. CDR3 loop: CASSFDYWYGYTF. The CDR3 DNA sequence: TGTGCCAGCAGCTTTGACTACTGGTATGGCTACACCTTC.

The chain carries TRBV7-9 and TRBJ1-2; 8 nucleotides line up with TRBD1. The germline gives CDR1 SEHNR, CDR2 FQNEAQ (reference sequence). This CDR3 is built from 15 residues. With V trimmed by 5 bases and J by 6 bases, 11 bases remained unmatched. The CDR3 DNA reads TGTGCCAGCAGCCATCGGGACAGGACTTCGCATGGCTACACCTTC. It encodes CASSHRDRTSHGYTF.

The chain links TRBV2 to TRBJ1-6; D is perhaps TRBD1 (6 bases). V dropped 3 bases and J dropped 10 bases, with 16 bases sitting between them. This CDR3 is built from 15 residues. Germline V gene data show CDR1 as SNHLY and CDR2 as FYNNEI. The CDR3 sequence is CASSDIGGKDSPLHF. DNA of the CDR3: TGTGCCAGCAGTGACATAGGGGGTAAAGACTCACCCCTCCACTTT. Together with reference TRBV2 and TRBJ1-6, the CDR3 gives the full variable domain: EPEVTQTPSHQVTQMGQEVILRCVPISNHLYFYWYRQILGQKVEFLVSFYNNEISEKSEIFDDQFSVERPDGSNFTLKIRSTKLEDSAMYFCASSDIGGKDSPLHFGNGTRLTVT.

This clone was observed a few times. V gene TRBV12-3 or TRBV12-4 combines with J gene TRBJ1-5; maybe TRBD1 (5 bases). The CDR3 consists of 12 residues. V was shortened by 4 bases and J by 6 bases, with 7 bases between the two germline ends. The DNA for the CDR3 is TGTGCCAGCAGTTCTGGGGCTCAGCCCCAGCATTTT. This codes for CASSSGAQPQHF.

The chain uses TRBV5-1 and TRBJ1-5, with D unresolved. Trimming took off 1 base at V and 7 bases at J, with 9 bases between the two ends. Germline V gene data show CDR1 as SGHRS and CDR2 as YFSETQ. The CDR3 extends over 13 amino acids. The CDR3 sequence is CASSLQGDQPQHF. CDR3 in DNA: TGCGCCAGCAGCTTGCAAGGAGACCAGCCCCAGCATTTT.

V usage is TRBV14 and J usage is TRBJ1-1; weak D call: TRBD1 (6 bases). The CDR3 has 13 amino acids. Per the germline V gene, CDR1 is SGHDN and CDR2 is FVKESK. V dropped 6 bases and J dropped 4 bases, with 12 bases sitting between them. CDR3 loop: CASRSQGPTEAFF. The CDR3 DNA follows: TGTGCCAGCAGGTCACAGGGACCCACTGAAGCTTTCTTT.

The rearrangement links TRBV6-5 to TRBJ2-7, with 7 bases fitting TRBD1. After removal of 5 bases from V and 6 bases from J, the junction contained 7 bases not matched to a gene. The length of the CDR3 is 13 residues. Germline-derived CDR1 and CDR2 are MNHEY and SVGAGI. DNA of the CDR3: TGTGCCAGCAGTACTAGGGCAGGGGGCGAGCAGTACTTC. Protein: CASSTRAGGEQYF.

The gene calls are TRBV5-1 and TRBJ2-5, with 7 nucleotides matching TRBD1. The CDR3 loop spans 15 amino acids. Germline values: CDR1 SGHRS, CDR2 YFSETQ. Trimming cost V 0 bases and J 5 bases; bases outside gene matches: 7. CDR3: CASSLGDRVWETQYF. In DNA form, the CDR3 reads TGCGCCAGCAGCTTGGGAGACAGGGTATGGGAGACCCAGTACTTC.